The TCR beta chain under discussion was sequenced for a study of T cell responses to AZD1222 COVID-19 vaccine. Broader study findings: Nearly half of the spike-specific TCRs reportedly recognize variant regions that carry no mutations. The CD4 TCRs associated with vaccination extended across spike and predominated at 160-218 and 743-854. Spike-specific TCR depth and breadth grew after two AZD1222 doses. Donors, mostly white British, included more females; clonal diversity was possibly underestimated.

Some clones are missing from TCRdb's copy, which holds only in-frame ones; the method was immunoSEQ multiplex PCR. The sample carries 150,000 or so clones, 80% to 90% recorded once. V lost 1 base and J 6 bases, leaving 7 bases between the germline ends. The CDR3 consists of 13 residues. With respect to this clone: Its antigen is not known. Other nucleotide sequences from this sample produce the same CDR3.

The chain is built from TRBV12-3 or TRBV12-4 and TRBJ1-5, with unresolved D. This clonotype was sampled from an adult who received the MenACWY meningococcal vaccine as a control. Sequences were derived from peripheral blood, sampled 28 days after the second dose of the MenACWY control vaccine. CDR3 residues: CASSLGGGQPQHF. In DNA form, the CDR3 reads TGTGCCAGCAGTTTAGGGGGAGGTCAGCCCCAGCATTTT.